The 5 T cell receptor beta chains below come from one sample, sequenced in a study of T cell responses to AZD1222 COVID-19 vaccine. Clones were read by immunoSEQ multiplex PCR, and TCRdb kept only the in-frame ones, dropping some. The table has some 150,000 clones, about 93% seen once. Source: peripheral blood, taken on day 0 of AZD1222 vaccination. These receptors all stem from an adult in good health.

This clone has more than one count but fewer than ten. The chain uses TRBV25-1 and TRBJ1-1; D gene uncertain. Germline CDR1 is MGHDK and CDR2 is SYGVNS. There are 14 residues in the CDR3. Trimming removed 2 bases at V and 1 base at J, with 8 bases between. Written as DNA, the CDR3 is TGTGCCAGCAGTGAACCTTTAAGGAACACTGAAGCTTTCTTT. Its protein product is CASSEPLRNTEAFF. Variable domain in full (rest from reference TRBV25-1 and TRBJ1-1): EADIYQTPRYLVIGTGKKITLECSQTMGHDKMYWYQQDPGMELHLIHYSYGVNSTEKGDLSSESTVSRIRTEHFPLTLESARPSHTSQYLCASSEPLRNTEAFFGQGTRLTVV.

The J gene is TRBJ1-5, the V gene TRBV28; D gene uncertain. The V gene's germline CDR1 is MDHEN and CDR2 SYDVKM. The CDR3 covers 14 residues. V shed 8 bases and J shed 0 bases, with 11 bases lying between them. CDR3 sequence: CASYNSYSNQPQHF. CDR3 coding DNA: TGTGCCAGCTATAACAGTTATAGCAATCAGCCCCAGCATTTT.

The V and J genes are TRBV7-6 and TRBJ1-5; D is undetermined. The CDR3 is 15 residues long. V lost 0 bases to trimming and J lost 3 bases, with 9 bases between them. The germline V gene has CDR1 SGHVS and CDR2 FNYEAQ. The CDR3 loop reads CASSLARGYNQPQHF. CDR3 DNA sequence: TGTGCCAGCAGCTTAGCGCGCGGGTACAATCAGCCCCAGCATTTT.

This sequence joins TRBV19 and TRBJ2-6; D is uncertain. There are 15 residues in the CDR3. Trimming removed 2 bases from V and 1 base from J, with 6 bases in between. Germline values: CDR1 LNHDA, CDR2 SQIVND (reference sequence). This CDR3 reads CASSISESGANVLTF. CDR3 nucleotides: TGTGCCAGTAGTATATCCGAGTCTGGGGCCAACGTCCTGACTTTC.

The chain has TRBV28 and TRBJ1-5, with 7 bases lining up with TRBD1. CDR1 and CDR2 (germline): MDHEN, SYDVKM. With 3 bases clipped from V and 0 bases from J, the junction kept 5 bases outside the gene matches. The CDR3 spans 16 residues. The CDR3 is CASSFRGGHSNQPQHF. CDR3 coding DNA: TGTGCCAGCAGTTTCAGAGGGGGCCATAGCAATCAGCCCCAGCATTTT.